What follows describes a single T cell receptor (beta chain). Trimming took 3 bases from V and 0 from J, leaving 18 bases between them. This CDR3 region has 18 residues. From germline, CDR1 is GTSNPN and CDR2 SVGIG (reference sequence). This entry belongs to a study of blood T cell repertoires in COVID-19. Study at large: Samples came from the United States, Italy and Spain, spanning acute and convalescent COVID-19. T cells, B-cell-depleted T cells, or PBMCs supplied cDNA or gDNA.

Per the original methods: Scientists estimated how many nucleated cells there were by amplifying reference gene primers. Clones were read by immunoSEQ multiplex PCR, and TCRdb kept only the in-frame ones, dropping some. Clonal size and the V and J genes are those of that table, whereas D and trimming came from the DNA. The sample shows about 98,000 clones, roughly 86% of them seen only once. This clonotype originated in a man aged 45 to 65 with active or convalescent COVID-19. The sequenced material came from peripheral blood. This chain links TRBV30 with TRBJ2-6; D ambiguous. CDR3 loop: CAWSTRWSLSSGANVLTF. In DNA form, the CDR3 reads TGTGCCTGGAGCACTCGCTGGTCCCTAAGCTCTGGGGCCAACGTCCTGACTTTC.